These 20 T cell receptor beta chains were all obtained from the same sample, sequenced in a study of vaccination and CD4 T cells after COVID-19 (dated by TCRdb to between 2020 and 2023). Per the publication, the time point label means: late sampling 161 to 241 days after vaccination in a few convalescent patients. The meaning of the sample's treatment or condition label: roughly 10-day PBMC culture with coronavirus spike peptide pools or control peptides (ViraFEST assay). These TCRs' antigens remain unknown. The library relied on PCR. TCRdb lists the instrument as Illumina iSeq 100. DNA from cultured CD4+ T cells was subjected to TCR sequencing with the Oncomine TCR Beta short-read assay at the Johns Hopkins FTIC core. Using fastp trimming at Q25 and MiXCR clonotype assembly, TCRdb reanalyzed the public sequencing data and kept in-frame beta chains. Each CDR3 protein gets just one entry, which takes the most common genes and DNA from the rows behind it. Recorded for this sample are around 18,000 distinct CDR3 sequences; roughly 49% of them occurred a single time. Jointly, the top ten make up 21% of the sample.

Source: CD4+ T cells from blood, cultured in vitro, taken about 7 months after SARS-CoV-2 vaccination. Every receptor here comes from a human donor who had recovered from COVID-19.

The chain carries TRBV7-2 and TRBJ2-3; a possible D gene is TRBD2 (6 bases). Germline loops: CDR1 SGHTA, CDR2 FQGNSA. This CDR3 comprises 16 residues. V was pared by 5 bases and J by 7 bases, with 22 bases between. The CDR3: CASSTSRPGRGNTQYF. In nucleotides, the CDR3 is TGTGCCAGCAGCACTAGCCGGCCAGGCCGCGGTAATACGCAGTATTTT. The full variable domain, with the rest looked up from reference TRBV7-2 and TRBJ2-3, is GAGVSQSPSNKVTEKGKDVELRCDPISGHTALYWYRQSLGQGLEFLIYFQGNSAPDKSGLPSDRFSAERTGGSVSTLTIQRTQQEDSAVYLCASSTSRPGRGNTQYFGPGTRLTVL.

The gene calls are TRBV4-1 and TRBJ1-5; 11 positions match TRBD1. The CDR3 spans 18 residues. The junction had 6 bases not matched to a gene; V was cut back by 1 base and J by 1 base. Germline V lookup: CDR1 MGHRA, CDR2 YSYEKL. The CDR3 sequence: CASSQGTGGYLSNQPQHF. The CDR3 nucleotides are TGCGCCAGCAGCCAAGGGACAGGGGGCTATTTGAGCAATCAGCCCCAGCATTTT.

The chain combines TRBV29-1 with TRBJ1-6; D is undetermined. The germline V gene has CDR1 SQVTM and CDR2 ANQGSEA. The CDR3 runs to 10 residues. V was trimmed by 7 bases and J by 6 bases, leaving 4 bases between them. The CDR3 spells CSARNSPLHF. The DNA for the CDR3 is TGCAGCGCCCGTAATTCACCCCTCCACTTT.

This clonotype was recorded only once. This chain uses TRBV7-2 with TRBJ2-3, with TRBD2 matching over 8 bases. The V gene's germline CDR1 is SGHTA and CDR2 FQGNSA. This CDR3 is 15 amino acids long. The J segment lost 5 bases and the V segment lost 1 base, leaving 5 bases of the junction unmatched. CDR3 sequence reads: CASSLVGLAGDTQYF. CDR3 in DNA: TGTGCCAGCAGCTTAGTAGGACTAGCCGGAGATACGCAGTATTTT.

This clonotype was recorded a few times. The chain has TRBV7-2 and TRBJ2-7; possibly TRBD1 for D (6 bases). CDR1 is SGHTA, CDR2 FQGNSA, per germline. The CDR3 contains 18 residues. The V and J ends lost 2 bases and 7 bases respectively, with 27 bases between them. In DNA form, the CDR3 reads TGTGCCAGCAGCTTACGGATAATAAACCGACAGGCTCAGGGGGAGCAGTACTTC. It yields the protein CASSLRIINRQAQGEQYF.

CDR3 residues: CASSSQGGVGYTF. The CDR3 region has the DNA TGTGCCAGCAGCTCACAGGGGGGCGTTGGCTACACCTTC. The rearrangement links TRBV7-9 to TRBJ1-2; 8 bases agree with TRBD1. The CDR3 contains 13 residues. CDR1 and CDR2 from the germline V gene are SEHNR and FQNEAQ (reference sequence). The J segment lost 7 bases and the V segment lost 4 bases, leaving 5 bases of the junction unmatched.

CDR3 loop: CASFTGPGYGYTF. The CDR3 DNA follows: TGTGCCAGCTTCACTGGGCCAGGCTATGGCTACACCTTC. The chain employs TRBV2 and TRBJ1-2; D unresolved. Between the trimmed V and J ends, which lost 8 bases and 4 bases, there was a span of 14 bases. Germline assignment: CDR1 SNHLY and CDR2 FYNNEI. The CDR3 runs 13 residues. The whole variable domain, remainder taken from reference TRBV2 and TRBJ1-2, is EPEVTQTPSHQVTQMGQEVILRCVPISNHLYFYWYRQILGQKVEFLVSFYNNEISEKSEIFDDQFSVERPDGSNFTLKIRSTKLEDSAMYFCASFTGPGYGYTFGSGTRLTVV.

The chain joins TRBV4-1 to TRBJ1-6; perhaps TRBD1 as D (6 bases). The V and J ends lost 2 bases and 7 bases respectively, with 12 bases between them. The CDR3 has 15 amino acids. CDR1 is MGHRA and CDR2 is YSYEKL in the germline V gene. CDR3 bases: TGCGCCAGCAGCCAAAGAGGGGGGCTGAATTCACCCCTCCACTTT. Translating it yields CASSQRGGLNSPLHF.

This clonotype was observed a few times. The gene calls are TRBV15 and TRBJ1-2, with D tentatively TRBD1 (6 bases). CDR3 length equals 17 residues. Trimming removed 0 bases at V and 4 bases at J, with 18 bases between. CDR1 is LNHNV and CDR2 is YYDKDF in the germline V gene (reference sequence). The DNA for the CDR3 is TGTGCCACCAGCAGAGACCGTGGGGCAGGGGATGTCTATGGCTACACCTTC. Translation gives CATSRDRGAGDVYGYTF.

This clonotype was counted between two and nine times. The chain uses TRBV20-1 and TRBJ1-5, with D hard to call. CDR1 and CDR2 (germline): DFQATT, SNEGSKA (reference sequence). With 3 bases removed from V and 6 bases from J, the gap between germline ends came to 9 bases. This CDR3 contains 12 residues. The CDR3 region has the DNA TGCAGTGCTAGGGCGGGGAGTCAGCCCCAGCATTTT. Translated, it gives CSARAGSQPQHF.

This sequence joins TRBV10-3 and TRBJ1-6, with D tentatively TRBD1 (5 bases). This CDR3 has 15 residues. Trimming took off 0 bases at V and 10 bases at J, with 13 bases between the two ends. Germline values: CDR1 ENHRY, CDR2 SYGVKD. CDR3 nucleotides: TGTGCCATCAGTGAGTCGCGGGGGACGGGCTCACCCCTCCACTTT. Translated: CAISESRGTGSPLHF.

This clonotype came up a few times. V and J are TRBV19 and TRBJ2-5; TRBD1 aligns across 9 bases. The CDR3 runs 14 residues. Germline CDR1 reads LNHDA; CDR2 reads SQIVND (reference sequence). J was trimmed by 3 bases and V by 3 bases; bases with no gene match: 2. The CDR3 sequence: CASSITGGEETQYF. The CDR3 nucleotides read TGTGCCAGTAGTATTACAGGGGGCGAAGAGACCCAGTACTTC.

The rearrangement joins TRBV25-1 to TRBJ1-5; possible D gene TRBD1, 5 bases. V dropped 3 bases and J dropped 2 bases, with 11 bases sitting between them. Germline CDR1 and CDR2: MGHDK and SYGVNS. CDR3 length: 15 amino acids. In DNA, the CDR3 is TGTGCCAGCAGTGACCGAGGGGAGGGCAATCAGCCCCAGCATTTT. As protein: CASSDRGEGNQPQHF. The full variable domain, with the rest looked up from reference TRBV25-1 and TRBJ1-5, is EADIYQTPRYLVIGTGKKITLECSQTMGHDKMYWYQQDPGMELHLIHYSYGVNSTEKGDLSSESTVSRIRTEHFPLTLESARPSHTSQYLCASSDRGEGNQPQHFGDGTRLSIL.

The genes are TRBV6-5 and TRBJ1-3; TRBD1 might be the D (5 bases). CDR1 MNHEY and CDR2 SVGAGI come from the germline V gene. The CDR3 contains 16 residues. V dropped 2 bases and J dropped 0 bases, with 11 bases sitting between them. The CDR3 region is CASSYRGRSSGNTIYF. As DNA, the CDR3 is TGTGCCAGCAGTTACAGGGGCAGGAGCTCTGGAAACACCATATATTTT.

This chain uses TRBV27 with TRBJ2-5; no clear D. The CDR3 has 11 residues. Germline CDR1 reads MNHEY; CDR2 reads SMNVEV (reference sequence). Trimming removed 3 bases at V and 5 bases at J, with 4 bases between. The CDR3 nucleotides are TGTGCCAGCAGTTTCCAGGAGACCCAGTACTTC. Its translation is CASSFQETQYF.

V gene TRBV19 combines with J gene TRBJ2-1; the match to TRBD2 covers 14 bases. The CDR3 totals 15 residues. V lost 10 bases and J lost 7; bases outside the gene matches: 9. Germline lookup yields CDR1 LNHDA and CDR2 SQIVND (reference sequence). This chain's CDR3 is CANLPGTSGSNEQFF. DNA of the CDR3: TGTGCCAATCTTCCCGGGACTAGCGGGAGTAATGAGCAGTTCTTC.

The chain couples TRBV20-1 to TRBJ1-1; 12 bases match TRBD1. There are 16 residues in the CDR3. Germline CDR1 reads DFQATT; CDR2 reads SNEGSKA (reference sequence). Unmatched junction bases numbered 12, after V lost 5 bases and J lost 5 bases. The CDR3 DNA sequence: TGCAGTGCTTATTCCGGGACAGGGGGCTCGAGAACTGAAGCTTTCTTT. The encoded protein is CSAYSGTGGSRTEAFF.

This clonotype counts as medium-sized (0.01 to 0.1%). The CDR3 DNA sequence: TGTGCCAGCAGTTTATCGGGGGTTGGTGGGACCCTGGGCTACACCTTC. Amino acid sequence: CASSLSGVGGTLGYTF. The genes are TRBV27 and TRBJ1-2; weak D call: TRBD1 (5 bases). V was cut by 0 bases and J by 8 bases, with 19 bases left in between. Germline CDR1 and CDR2: MNHEY and SMNVEV (reference sequence). The CDR3 length is 16 residues.

The genes are TRBV15 and TRBJ1-1; D is uncertain. Trimming stripped 0 bases from V and 3 bases from J, with 11 bases between. Per the germline V gene, CDR1 is LNHNV and CDR2 is YYDKDF (reference sequence). The CDR3 loop spans 15 amino acids. The CDR3 coding sequence is TGTGCCACCAGCAGAGATACGGTGCTATACACTGAAGCTTTCTTT. Encoded protein: CATSRDTVLYTEAFF.

The V and J genes are TRBV19 and TRBJ2-1; possible D gene TRBD1, 5 bases. Germline V CDR1 and CDR2: LNHDA, SQIVND (reference sequence). Trimming shortened V by 4 bases and J by 12 bases, and 19 bases separated the two germline ends. This CDR3 is 14 amino acids long. This CDR3 is CASSTRNRGRGQFF. In DNA form, the CDR3 reads TGTGCCAGTAGTACCAGGAATAGGGGTAGGGGGCAGTTCTTC.